Listed below are T cell receptor beta chains from one sample, sequenced in a study of T cell changes during pregnancy in multiple sclerosis. TCRdb keeps only in-frame clones here, not all; method: immunoSEQ multiplex PCR. The table has more than 65,000 clones, 91% seen once; the top ten hold about 2.3%. Sequenced here: peripheral blood, sampled in the first trimester of pregnancy. The receptors here all came from a female donor with multiple sclerosis, enrolled in a pregnancy study. Both conserved end residues are part of each CDR3. A D gene is named only where the DNA matches it firmly. For some rows the clone size is stated as once, few or many, or as a class when expanded; others skip it.

clone_size	v_call	cdr3_length	j_call	d_call	cdr3_aa	cdr3_nt
-	TRBV5-5	15	TRBJ2-7	TRBD1	CASSSPGQGSREQYF	TGTGCCAGCAGCTCCCCGGGACAGGGCTCTAGGGAGCAGTACTTC
-	TRBV15	18	TRBJ2-5	TRBD1	CATSTAGTGFLFGETQYF	TGTGCCACCAGCACCGCCGGGACAGGGTTTTTGTTTGGAGAGACCCAGTACTTC
once	TRBV19	15	TRBJ1-5	-	CASSIDPGRGKPQHF	TGTGCCAGTAGTATCGACCCCGGGCGGGGAAAACCCCAGCATTTT
-	TRBV4-1	15	TRBJ2-4	-	CASSQVGRLENIQYF	TGCGCCAGCAGCCAAGTGGGGAGGCTCGAAAACATTCAGTACTTC
-	TRBV27	16	TRBJ2-1	TRBD2	CASSSQASGSSDEQFF	TGTGCCAGCAGTTCCCAGGCTAGCGGGAGTAGTGATGAGCAGTTCTTC
-	TRBV4-1	16	TRBJ2-7	TRBD2	CASSREGTRGLNEQYF	TGCGCCAGCAGCCGAGAGGGGACTAGGGGATTGAACGAGCAGTACTTC
large	TRBV27	13	TRBJ2-1	-	CASSLRFYNEQFF	TGTGCCAGCAGTTTGAGGTTCTACAATGAGCAGTTCTTC
-	TRBV7-8	13	TRBJ1-4	-	CASSLGVNEKLFF	TGTGCCAGCAGCCTCGGAGTAAATGAAAAACTGTTTTTT
-	TRBV18	14	TRBJ2-3	-	CASSRARSTDTQYF	TGTGCCAGCTCACGTGCCAGGAGCACAGATACGCAGTATTTT
once	TRBV15	13	TRBJ1-4	-	CATQLRINEKLFF	TGTGCCACCCAGCTGCGGATCAATGAAAAACTGTTTTTT
-	TRBV19	16	TRBJ2-1	TRBD2	CASTPSGLAGRDEQFF	TGTGCCAGTACTCCATCGGGACTAGCGGGGCGGGATGAGCAGTTCTTC
-	TRBV2	14	TRBJ2-1	TRBD2	CASRATSGSGEQFF	TGTGCCAGCAGAGCGACTAGCGGGAGTGGGGAGCAGTTCTTC
-	TRBV6-5	14	TRBJ1-4	-	CASSYVGSDEKLFF	TGTGCCAGCAGTTACGTGGGCAGTGATGAAAAACTGTTTTTT
-	TRBV6-1	15	TRBJ1-1	-	CASSEYGQMNTEAFF	TGTGCCAGCAGTGAATATGGACAGATGAACACTGAAGCTTTCTTT
-	TRBV30	17	TRBJ2-4	-	CAWRSSIGQYGENIQYF	TGTGCCTGGAGGTCTTCAATCGGACAGTATGGGGAAAACATTCAGTACTTC
-	TRBV28	18	TRBJ1-2	TRBD1	CASSLQGSDRGLNYGYTF	TGTGCCAGCAGTCTACAAGGTTCCGACAGGGGGCTTAACTATGGCTACACCTTC
-	TRBV5-6	14	TRBJ1-2	-	CASSFGGVGYGYTF	TGTGCCAGCAGCTTCGGGGGGGTCGGCTATGGCTACACCTTC
-	TRBV10-3	17	TRBJ2-1	-	CAISESKTPASYNEQFF	TGTGCCATCAGTGAGTCGAAGACTCCCGCTAGCTATAATGAGCAGTTCTTC
-	TRBV10-3	15	TRBJ2-1	TRBD2	CAISGGASGPGEQFF	TGTGCCATCAGTGGGGGGGCTAGCGGGCCAGGTGAGCAGTTCTTC
-	TRBV19	15	TRBJ2-7	-	CASSARSTGPGEQYF	TGTGCCAGTAGTGCTCGGTCCACAGGCCCCGGCGAGCAGTACTTC
-	TRBV13	13	TRBJ2-7	-	CASSSAVSYEQYF	TGTGCCAGCAGCTCAGCGGTGAGCTACGAGCAGTACTTC
-	TRBV7-9	15	TRBJ1-2	-	CASSPEFRRPDGYTF	TGTGCCAGCAGCCCGGAGTTTCGGCGACCTGACGGCTACACCTTC
once	TRBV6-1	14	TRBJ2-2	TRBD1	CASYGQGDTGELFF	TGTGCCAGCTACGGACAGGGAGACACCGGGGAGCTGTTTTTT
-	TRBV28	13	TRBJ1-2	-	CASSFPSSYGYTF	TGTGCCAGCAGTTTTCCCTCCAGCTATGGCTACACCTTC
-	TRBV5-5	14	TRBJ1-4	-	CASSFPRANEKLFF	TGTGCCAGCAGCTTCCCCAGGGCTAATGAAAAACTGTTTTTT
once	TRBV6-9	17	TRBJ1-4	TRBD1	CASSPGTGLATNEKLFF	TGTGCCAGCAGTCCCGGGACAGGACTTGCAACTAATGAAAAACTGTTTTTT
-	TRBV11-2	13	TRBJ2-3	-	CASSPSGGVTQYF	TGTGCCAGCAGCCCCTCCGGGGGTGTAACGCAGTATTTT
-	TRBV7-6	15	TRBJ1-2	-	CASSTLQSQDPGYTF	TGTGCCAGCAGCACCCTACAGAGCCAAGACCCTGGTTACACCTTC
-	TRBV28	16	TRBJ1-1	-	CASSSFGQGFNTEAFF	TGTGCCAGCAGTTCTTTCGGTCAGGGTTTCAACACTGAAGCTTTCTTT
-	TRBV5-1	15	TRBJ1-2	-	CASSIAGASVEGYTF	TGCGCCAGCAGCATCGCAGGGGCCTCGGTCGAGGGCTACACCTTC
-	TRBV27	13	TRBJ1-2	-	CASSLFRGYGYTF	TGTGCCAGCAGTTTATTTAGAGGGTATGGCTACACCTTC
-	TRBV15	13	TRBJ2-4	-	CATATGREDIQYF	TGTGCCACGGCGACGGGGCGGGAAGACATTCAGTACTTC
-	TRBV10-2	17	TRBJ2-1	TRBD2	CASSGLAGLPSYNEQFF	TGCGCCAGCAGTGGGCTAGCGGGCTTACCCTCCTACAATGAGCAGTTCTTC
-	TRBV19	14	TRBJ1-3	-	CASSYRESGNTIYF	TGTGCCAGTAGTTACAGGGAATCTGGAAACACCATATATTTT
-	TRBV2	12	TRBJ1-2	TRBD1	CASPDRGYGYTF	TGTGCCAGCCCGGACAGGGGTTATGGCTACACCTTC
-	TRBV9	15	TRBJ2-1	TRBD2	CASSDKTSGIHEQFF	TGTGCCAGCAGCGATAAGACTAGCGGGATCCATGAGCAGTTCTTC
-	TRBV5-1	15	TRBJ2-7	-	CASSLTRHTDYEQYF	TGCGCCAGCAGCTTGACCAGGCATACAGACTACGAGCAGTACTTC
-	TRBV19	16	TRBJ2-5	TRBD2	CASSIVRVSGTETQYF	TGTGCCAGTAGTATAGTTAGGGTAAGCGGGACGGAGACCCAGTACTTC
-	TRBV5-1	17	TRBJ1-4	-	CASSPVGGLATNEKLFF	TGCGCCAGCAGCCCCGTCGGGGGGCTCGCAACTAATGAAAAACTGTTTTTT
-	TRBV19	12	TRBJ1-1	TRBD1	CASSLQGTEAFF	TGTGCCAGTAGTTTACAGGGGACTGAAGCTTTCTTT